This TCR beta chain was found in a study of T cell repertoires in cytomegalovirus infection. Study-wide context: Matching HLA type, along with CMV infection, was indicated by public TCR beta signatures. Study-wide results and caveats: Of the TCR beta families, the public ones yielded a cumulative frequency that identified carriers of CMV plus the relevant HLA. HLA-C-restricted, CMV-specific TCR beta clonotypes were dominant ex vivo.

Regarding this clonotype: The antigen remains undetermined.

Germline V lookup: CDR1 MDHEN, CDR2 SYDVKM. The CDR3 consists of 15 residues. V lost 3 bases, J lost 4 bases, and 5 bases stayed unmatched. A single record per CDR3 protein comes from TCRdb applying MiXCR to the reads. The sample holds 740,000 or so distinct CDR3 sequences, 35% to 45% seen once. This receptor was taken from a human donor in good health (CMV status not recorded). Some clones in this sample may be carry-over from other donors' samples. V and J are TRBV28 and TRBJ2-5, with TRBD1 identical over 10 bases. The sequenced sample was PBMCs. The CDR3: CASSLARTGGETQYF. The CDR3, as DNA: TGTGCCAGCAGTTTGGCCCGGACAGGGGGAGAGACCCAGTACTTC.